One sample yielded the 28 T cell receptor beta chains listed below, sequenced in a study of human T cells and chemical hapten exposure. The time point here: patch test 2, 6 weeks after DPC sensitization. Treatment specified: therapeutic diphenylcyclopropenone sensitization with weekly scalp DPC. A single record per CDR3 protein comes from TCRdb applying MiXCR to the RACE reads. The table has some 79,000 distinct CDR3 sequences, roughly a tenth seen once; the top ten hold around 5%. Sequencing was performed on whole blood, taken in connection with sensitization to the hapten diphenylcyclopropenone (DPC). These receptor sequences come from a woman aged 50 to 60 with alopecia areata. Some clones in this sample may be carry-over from other donors' samples.

This clonotype was detected ten times or more. The gene calls are TRBV29-1 and TRBJ1-1; 10 bases match TRBD1. CDR1 and CDR2 from the germline V gene are SQVTM and ANQGSEA. The CDR3 length is 13 residues. The V gene end was trimmed by 6 bases and the J gene end by 4 bases; junction bases not matched to a gene: 5. DNA for the CDR3: TGCAGCGTGGGGACAGGGGCTGGCACTGAAGCTTTCTTT. This translates into CSVGTGAGTEAFF.

This clonotype was seen a few times. The V and J genes are TRBV7-9 and TRBJ1-4, with 8 positions matching TRBD1. CDR3 length: 15 residues. In germline, CDR1 is SEHNR, CDR2 FQNEAQ (reference sequence). V was pared by 6 bases and J by 13 bases, with 16 bases of the junction left unmatched. CDR3 amino acids: CASREGQDANGGLFF. CDR3 nucleotide sequence: TGTGCCAGCAGGGAGGGACAGGACGCGAATGGAGGACTGTTTTTT.

This clonotype was observed at least ten times. The chain has TRBV6-5 and TRBJ2-5; tentatively, D is TRBD1 (6 bases). V was trimmed by 2 bases and J by 7 bases, leaving 11 bases between them. This CDR3 spans 13 amino acids. The germline gives CDR1 MNHEY, CDR2 SVGAGI. CDR3 in DNA: TGTGCCAGCAGTTACGAGGGGGTTAGGACCCAGTACTTC. Protein product: CASSYEGVRTQYF.

The chain has TRBV2 and TRBJ2-5; D not certain. Trimming removed 4 bases from V and 4 bases from J, with 7 bases in between. Germline values: CDR1 SNHLY, CDR2 FYNNEI. The CDR3 covers 12 residues. CDR3 bases: TGTGCCAGCAGTGCCATTAGAGAGACCCAGTACTTC. Translation: CASSAIRETQYF. Looking up the rest from reference TRBV2 and TRBJ2-5 gives the full variable domain: EPEVTQTPSHQVTQMGQEVILRCVPISNHLYFYWYRQILGQKVEFLVSFYNNEISEKSEIFDDQFSVERPDGSNFTLKIRSTKLEDSAMYFCASSAIRETQYFGPGTRLLVL.

In this sample, this clonotype turned up many times. The chain uses TRBV7-2 and TRBJ2-1, with 11 bases aligning to TRBD2. This CDR3 has 17 amino acids. The trim removed 0 bases at V and 6 bases at J, leaving 7 bases unmatched. Germline V gene lookup returns CDR1 SGHTA and CDR2 FQGNSA. CDR3 loop: CASSLASTSGRSNEQFF. DNA for the CDR3: TGTGCCAGCAGCTTAGCCTCTACTAGCGGGAGAAGCAATGAGCAGTTCTTC.

This clonotype was picked up many times. The chain's CDR3 is CASSLGGLAGVYGANVLTF. For the CDR3, the DNA is TGTGCCAGCAGCTTGGGGGGACTAGCGGGAGTATACGGGGCCAACGTCCTGACTTTC. The chain has TRBV7-2 and TRBJ2-6, with 14 bases matching TRBD2. This CDR3 spans 19 amino acids. The germline V gene encodes CDR1 SGHTA and CDR2 FQGNSA. The V and J ends lost 3 bases and 4 bases, in that order; junction bases with no gene match: 8.

This clonotype showed up just a few times. This chain connects TRBV6-5 to TRBJ2-5, with 14 bases that match TRBD2. The CDR3 extends over 16 amino acids. Germline assignment: CDR1 MNHEY and CDR2 SVGAGI. The J segment lost 4 bases and the V segment lost 5 bases, leaving 6 bases of the junction unmatched. CDR3 region: CASSRGLAGARETQYF. DNA for the CDR3: TGTGCCAGCAGTAGGGGACTAGCGGGAGCACGAGAGACCCAGTACTTC.

This clonotype was recorded at least ten times. An end of the junction differs from the germline gene, which may be a read error. The genes are TRBV11-2 and TRBJ1-1; D is possibly TRBD1 (5 bases). The CDR3 is made up of 16 amino acids. CDR1 is SGHAT, CDR2 FQNNGV, per germline. The CDR3 is CASLQWGGGRVTGAFF. The CDR3 DNA sequence: TGTGCCAGCCTTCAGTGGGGTGGTGGCAGGGTGACTGGAGCTTTCTTT.

This clonotype has more than one count but fewer than ten. The chain employs TRBV5-1 and TRBJ1-5, with D possibly being TRBD1 (6 bases). This CDR3 contains 13 residues. Germline lookup yields CDR1 SGHRS and CDR2 YFSETQ. V was clipped by 2 bases and J by 7 bases, with 10 bases between them. The CDR3 loop is CASSFRGEQPQHF. For the CDR3, the DNA is TGCGCCAGCAGCTTTAGGGGGGAGCAGCCCCAGCATTTT.

This clonotype has at least ten counts. The rearrangement links TRBV5-1 to TRBJ1-6, with a weak D call TRBD1 (5 bases). With 1 base removed from V and 7 bases from J, the gap between germline ends came to 9 bases. Germline CDR1 SGHRS, CDR2 YFSETQ. The CDR3 is 14 amino acids. CDR3 nucleotide sequence: TGCGCCAGCAGCTTGACTGGGACGAATTCACCCCTCCACTTT. Protein product: CASSLTGTNSPLHF.

This clonotype was picked up many times. The chain joins TRBV7-2 to TRBJ2-4; a weak D match, TRBD2 (5 bases). This CDR3 has 16 residues. V was trimmed by 2 bases and J by 0 bases, leaving 11 bases between them. CDR1 is SGHTA and CDR2 is FQGNSA in the germline V gene. CDR3 in amino acids: CASSLSSGLAKNIQYF. DNA for the CDR3: TGTGCCAGCAGCTTATCTTCCGGACTAGCCAAAAACATTCAGTACTTC. The full variable domain, its missing parts supplied by reference TRBV7-2 and TRBJ2-4, is GAGVSQSPSNKVTEKGKDVELRCDPISGHTALYWYRQSLGQGLEFLIYFQGNSAPDKSGLPSDRFSAERTGGSVSTLTIQRTQQEDSAVYLCASSLSSGLAKNIQYFGAGTRLSVL.

Ten or more counts support this clonotype. The V gene is TRBV7-2, the J gene TRBJ2-7; 11 bases fit TRBD1. V was pared by 7 bases and J by 1 base, with 3 bases of the junction left unmatched. The CDR3 has 14 amino acids. CDR1 and CDR2 from the germline V gene are SGHTA and FQGNSA. CDR3 sequence: CASTRDRGSYEQYF. CDR3 bases: TGTGCCAGCACCAGGGACAGGGGGTCCTACGAGCAGTACTTC. The complete variable domain, with remaining parts taken from reference TRBV7-2 and TRBJ2-7, reads GAGVSQSPSNKVTEKGKDVELRCDPISGHTALYWYRQSLGQGLEFLIYFQGNSAPDKSGLPSDRFSAERTGGSVSTLTIQRTQQEDSAVYLCASTRDRGSYEQYFGPGTRLTVT.

CDR3 sequence: CASSGGVEACVEAFF. The CDR3 region has the DNA TGTGCCAGCAGCGGGGGCGTTGAAGCTTGCGTTGAAGCTTTCTTT. The chain combines TRBV27 with TRBJ1-1, with D tentatively TRBD1 (6 bases). Per the germline V gene, CDR1 is MNHEY and CDR2 is SMNVEV (reference sequence). Trimming left V 6 bases short and J 7 bases short, with 21 bases between. The CDR3 has 15 amino acids.

V is TRBV3-1 and J is TRBJ2-5; 11 nucleotides agree with TRBD2. Germline CDR1 reads LGHDT; CDR2 reads YNNKEL (reference sequence). Trimming removed 6 bases from V and 4 bases from J; junction bases left unmatched: 1. The CDR3 is 13 residues long. The CDR3 is CASRLAGGETQYF. Here the CDR3 DNA reads TGTGCCAGCAGGCTAGCGGGAGGAGAGACCCAGTACTTC.

This clonotype occurred many times. The chain combines TRBV28 with TRBJ2-4; D gene ambiguous. Trimming left V 1 base short and J 0 bases short, with 7 bases between. This CDR3 is built from 15 residues. The V gene's germline CDR1 is MDHEN and CDR2 SYDVKM. The chain's CDR3 is CASSLFATAKNIQYF. The DNA of the CDR3 is TGTGCCAGCAGTTTATTCGCCACAGCCAAAAACATTCAGTACTTC.

This clonotype was observed a handful of times. J is TRBJ2-3 and V is TRBV6-5; D may match TRBD1 or TRBD2 (5 bases each). Germline V gives CDR1 MNHEY, CDR2 SVGAGI. This CDR3 is built from 13 residues. Trimming pared 3 bases from V and 10 bases from J, leaving 14 bases between. CDR3 amino acids: CASSYGREGPQYF. CDR3 nucleotides: TGTGCCAGCAGTTATGGGCGAGAGGGGCCGCAGTATTTT.

The chain joins TRBV7-2 to TRBJ2-3; TRBD2 aligns across 10 bases. V lost 4 bases, J lost 1 base, and 8 bases stayed unmatched. The CDR3 length is 17 residues. The V gene's germline CDR1 is SGHTA and CDR2 FQGNSA. In DNA, the CDR3 is TGTGCCAGCAGCTACAAGCACCTAGCGGGAGGCACAGATACGCAGTATTTT. Translation: CASSYKHLAGGTDTQYF.

This clonotype showed up many times. The chain uses TRBV29-1 and TRBJ2-1, with unresolved D. This CDR3 is 10 amino acids long. The V end lost 3 bases, the J end lost 6 bases, and 3 bases lay between the germline ends. The germline V gene has CDR1 SQVTM and CDR2 ANQGSEA. Here the CDR3 DNA reads TGCAGCGTTGACCGCAATGAGCAGTTCTTC. This encodes CSVDRNEQFF.

This clonotype has a count of ten or more. CDR3 sequence reads: CASSLGFYGYTF. CDR3 in DNA: TGTGCCAGCAGTTTGGGGTTCTATGGCTACACCTTC. V is TRBV28 and J is TRBJ1-2; D is ambiguous. Germline values: CDR1 MDHEN, CDR2 SYDVKM. V shed 3 bases and J shed 4 bases, with 6 bases lying between them. The CDR3 is 12 amino acids.

This clonotype was observed many times. This chain uses TRBV11-3 with TRBJ2-1, with unresolved D. The V end lost 5 bases, the J end lost 7 bases, and 9 bases lay between the germline ends. CDR3 size: 12 residues. Germline CDR1 is SGHNT and CDR2 is YENEEA. The CDR3 DNA follows: TGTGCCAGCAGCAACCGTAGGAATGAGCAGTTCTTC. Translation: CASSNRRNEQFF.

This clonotype has a handful of counts. The V call is TRBV29-1, the J call TRBJ1-1, with D uncertain. There are 15 residues in the CDR3. The V and J ends lost 0 bases and 0 bases respectively, with 11 bases between them. The germline V gene has CDR1 SQVTM and CDR2 ANQGSEA. The CDR3 protein is CSVEEMRPLNTEAFF. CDR3 coding DNA: TGCAGCGTTGAAGAGATGAGGCCCTTGAACACTGAAGCTTTCTTT.

This clonotype was seen repeatedly, ten times or more. The V gene is TRBV28, the J gene TRBJ2-1, with D uncertain. The CDR3 is 12 residues long. Trimming cost V 1 base and J 12 bases, with 10 bases left between them. From germline, CDR1 is MDHEN and CDR2 SYDVKM. CDR3 nucleotide sequence: TGTGCCAGCAGTTTATTGAGCAGGAGGCAGTTCTTC. Translation: CASSLLSRRQFF. Using reference TRBV28 and TRBJ2-1 for the parts outside the CDR3, the full variable domain is DVKVTQSSRYLVKRTGEKVFLECVQDMDHENMFWYRQDPGLGLRLIYFSYDVKMKEKGDIPEGYSVSREKKERFSLILESASTNQTSMYLCASSLLSRRQFFGPGTRLTVL.

This clonotype was seen repeatedly, ten times or more. This sequence joins TRBV6-2 or TRBV6-3 and TRBJ1-1; perhaps TRBD1 as D (6 bases). The CDR3 extends over 17 amino acids. Trimming took 2 bases from V and 7 from J, leaving 23 bases between them. CDR1 is MNHEY and CDR2 is SVGEGT in the germline V gene. The CDR3 spells CASSYMLAGASVGEAFF. The CDR3 coding sequence is TGTGCCAGCAGTTACATGCTCGCAGGGGCCTCCGTTGGTGAAGCTTTCTTT.

This clonotype was seen many times. This rearrangement joins TRBV19 to TRBJ2-3; 13 bases map to TRBD2. Germline loops: CDR1 LNHDA, CDR2 SQIVND (reference sequence). V shed 6 bases, J shed 1 base, and the junction held 1 base outside the gene matches. The CDR3 contains 15 residues. CDR3 protein: CASSGTSGGTDTQYF. Written as DNA, the CDR3 is TGTGCCAGTAGCGGGACTAGCGGGGGCACAGATACGCAGTATTTT.

This clonotype was detected a few times. The gene calls are TRBV5-4 and TRBJ2-3, with D possibly TRBD2 on 5 matching bases. V gave up 3 bases and J gave up 5 bases, with 7 bases separating them. This CDR3 is 12 amino acids long. Germline V gene sequence: CDR1 SGHNT, CDR2 YYREEE (reference sequence). CDR3 DNA sequence: TGTGCCAGCAGCTCGGGATTAGATACGCAGTATTTT. It yields the protein CASSSGLDTQYF.

This clonotype was counted a few times. The chain joins TRBV27 to TRBJ2-3, with D maybe TRBD1 (5 bases). Germline lookup yields CDR1 MNHEY and CDR2 SMNVEV (reference sequence). V lost 2 bases, J lost 0 bases, and 9 bases lay in between. This CDR3 spans 15 amino acids. This chain's CDR3 is CASSLRGASTDTQYF. The CDR3 DNA reads as TGTGCCAGCAGTTTAAGGGGTGCTAGCACAGATACGCAGTATTTT.

The J gene is TRBJ2-1, the V gene TRBV11-2; D ambiguous. V lost 0 bases and J 12 bases, leaving 12 bases between the germline ends. CDR3 length: 13 amino acids. From germline, CDR1 is SGHAT and CDR2 FQNNGV. The CDR3 reads CASSLERVFWQFF. As DNA, the CDR3 is TGTGCCAGCAGCTTAGAAAGGGTGTTTTGGCAGTTCTTC. Full variable domain (rest looked up from reference TRBV11-2 and TRBJ2-1): EAGVAQSPRYKIIEKRQSVAFWCNPISGHATLYWYQQILGQGPKLLIQFQNNGVVDDSQLPKDRFSAERLKGVDSTLKIQPAKLEDSAVYLCASSLERVFWQFFGPGTRLTVL.

This clonotype ranks as medium-sized. This chain uses TRBV23-1 with TRBJ1-1, with unresolved D. TRBV23-1 is an open reading frame whose function is uncertain. This CDR3 has 15 amino acids. With 4 bases removed from V and 6 bases from J, the gap between germline ends came to 18 bases. The CDR3 reads CASSPLSGSRAEAFF. In DNA form, the CDR3 reads TGCGCCAGCAGTCCCCTATCCGGGTCCCGGGCTGAAGCTTTCTTT.